This is a list of T cell receptor beta chains from one sample in a study of cytomegalovirus exposure and HLA in healthy donors. Only in-frame clones appear in the TCRdb table, and some are missing; sequencing was by immunoSEQ multiplex PCR. In the table there are 140,000 to 150,000 clones, around 57% of which are singletons. Sequencing was performed on PBMCs. The source is a male donor in good health and CMV-seronegative. CDR3s include the opening cysteine and the closing phenylalanine or tryptophan. A D gene is named only where the DNA matches it firmly. Some rows have no size entry. The others give once, few or many, or a class for an expanded clone.

v_gene,j_gene,d_gene,abundance,CDR3aa,CDR3nt
TRBV11-2,TRBJ2-7,.,.,CASSIMHRDYEQYF,TGTGCCAGCAGCATAATGCACAGGGACTACGAGCAGTACTTC
TRBV7-9,TRBJ2-2,.,.,CASSLVDEFPGELFF,TGTGCCAGCAGCTTAGTAGATGAATTCCCCGGGGAGCTGTTTTTT
TRBV18,TRBJ2-4,TRBD1,.,CASSAVGQGKNIQYF,TGTGCCAGCTCAGCCGTGGGACAGGGGAAAAACATTCAGTACTTC
TRBV28,TRBJ1-4,TRBD1,.,CASSSDRGLEKLFF,TGTGCCAGCAGCTCGGACAGGGGGCTAGAAAAACTGTTTTTT
TRBV9,TRBJ2-5,.,.,CASSGPFGRETQYF,TGTGCCAGCAGCGGGCCCTTTGGCAGGGAGACCCAGTACTTC
TRBV19,TRBJ2-2,.,.,CASSISGSRELFF,TGTGCCAGTAGTATATCCGGGTCCCGGGAGCTGTTTTTT
TRBV7-3,TRBJ2-2,TRBD1,.,CASSLLQGAAGELFF,TGTGCCAGCAGCTTACTTCAGGGGGCGGCCGGGGAGCTGTTTTTT
TRBV18,TRBJ1-2,TRBD1,.,CASSPVGRGYGGYTF,TGTGCCAGCTCACCAGTGGGCAGGGGGTATGGTGGCTACACCTTC
TRBV10-3,TRBJ1-2,TRBD1,.,CATTGSNYGYTF,TGTGCCACGACAGGGTCTAACTATGGCTACACCTTC
TRBV11-1,TRBJ1-6,.,once,CASSLAAGMDSPLHF,TGTGCCAGCAGCTTAGCTGCAGGGATGGATTCACCCCTCCACTTT
TRBV28,TRBJ1-4,.,once,CASSASGGYNEKLFF,TGTGCCAGCAGTGCCTCGGGGGGATATAATGAAAAACTGTTTTTT
TRBV11-2,TRBJ1-1,TRBD1,.,CASSLGQGGTEAFF,TGTGCCAGCAGCTTAGGACAGGGTGGCACTGAAGCTTTCTTT
TRBV7-3,TRBJ2-7,.,few,CASSLTLGAEQYF,TGTGCCAGCAGCTTAACTTTGGGGGCCGAGCAGTACTTC
TRBV4-1,TRBJ2-2,.,.,CATPCRRVGTGELFF,TGCGCCACCCCATGCCGCAGGGTTGGCACCGGGGAGCTGTTTTTT
TRBV2,TRBJ2-2,TRBD2,once,CASSHGLAGASWTGELFF,TGTGCCAGCAGCCATGGACTAGCGGGGGCCTCGTGGACCGGGGAGCTGTTTTTT
TRBV11-1,TRBJ2-7,.,.,CASSFEEEIEQYF,TGTGCCAGCAGCTTCGAAGAGGAAATCGAGCAGTACTTC
TRBV5-4,TRBJ1-2,.,.,CASSSYRVGGYTF,TGTGCCAGCAGCTCGTACAGGGTTGGTGGCTACACCTTC
TRBV6-4,TRBJ1-3,.,.,CATATEAGNTIYF,TGTGCCACTGCGACAGAAGCTGGAAACACCATATATTTT
TRBV28,TRBJ2-6,.,.,CASNKGVSGANVLTF,TGTGCCAGCAATAAGGGGGTCTCGGGGGCCAACGTCCTGACTTTC
TRBV5-1,TRBJ2-6,.,.,CASSPGSGANVLTF,TGCGCCAGCAGCCCAGGGTCTGGGGCCAACGTCCTGACTTTC
TRBV5-4,TRBJ2-3,TRBD2,.,CASSHDIGTSISDTQYF,TGTGCCAGCAGCCACGACATCGGGACTAGTATTTCAGATACGCAGTATTTT
TRBV6-5,TRBJ1-2,TRBD1,few,CASSYSRTGGGYGYTF,TGTGCCAGCAGTTACTCCCGGACAGGGGGTGGCTATGGCTACACCTTC